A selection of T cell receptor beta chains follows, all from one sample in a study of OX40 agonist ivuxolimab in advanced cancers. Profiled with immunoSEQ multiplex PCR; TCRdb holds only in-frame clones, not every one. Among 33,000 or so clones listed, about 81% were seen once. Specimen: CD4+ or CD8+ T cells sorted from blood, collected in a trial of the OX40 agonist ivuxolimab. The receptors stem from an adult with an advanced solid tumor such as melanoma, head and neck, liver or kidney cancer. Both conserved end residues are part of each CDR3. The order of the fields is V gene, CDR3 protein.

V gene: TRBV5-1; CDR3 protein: CASSFRTSGSSYEQYF
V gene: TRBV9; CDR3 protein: CASSVASSGRNEQFF
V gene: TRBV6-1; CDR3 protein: CASSEAWTETRIF
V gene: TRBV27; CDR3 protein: CASSLGASGPSTVEQFF
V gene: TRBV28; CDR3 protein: CASRRQGLSYNEQFF
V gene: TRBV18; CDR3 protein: CASSLPSSFGGYNSPLHF
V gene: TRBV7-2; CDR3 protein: CASSSSRVLNHEQFF
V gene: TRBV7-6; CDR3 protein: CASSFKGTGELFF
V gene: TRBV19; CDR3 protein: CASSGRGNLYGGYTF
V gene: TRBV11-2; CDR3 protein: CASSLTGGANSPLHF
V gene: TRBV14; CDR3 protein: CASSQMTHYNEQFF
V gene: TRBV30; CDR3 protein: CAWSEFSGRYTEAFF
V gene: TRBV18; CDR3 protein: CASSPLFTGQGDHGELFF
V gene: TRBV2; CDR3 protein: CASSEDTVEAFF
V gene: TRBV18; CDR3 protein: CASSPGGGKGNSYNEQFF
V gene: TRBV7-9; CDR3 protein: CASSPRGSNQPQHF